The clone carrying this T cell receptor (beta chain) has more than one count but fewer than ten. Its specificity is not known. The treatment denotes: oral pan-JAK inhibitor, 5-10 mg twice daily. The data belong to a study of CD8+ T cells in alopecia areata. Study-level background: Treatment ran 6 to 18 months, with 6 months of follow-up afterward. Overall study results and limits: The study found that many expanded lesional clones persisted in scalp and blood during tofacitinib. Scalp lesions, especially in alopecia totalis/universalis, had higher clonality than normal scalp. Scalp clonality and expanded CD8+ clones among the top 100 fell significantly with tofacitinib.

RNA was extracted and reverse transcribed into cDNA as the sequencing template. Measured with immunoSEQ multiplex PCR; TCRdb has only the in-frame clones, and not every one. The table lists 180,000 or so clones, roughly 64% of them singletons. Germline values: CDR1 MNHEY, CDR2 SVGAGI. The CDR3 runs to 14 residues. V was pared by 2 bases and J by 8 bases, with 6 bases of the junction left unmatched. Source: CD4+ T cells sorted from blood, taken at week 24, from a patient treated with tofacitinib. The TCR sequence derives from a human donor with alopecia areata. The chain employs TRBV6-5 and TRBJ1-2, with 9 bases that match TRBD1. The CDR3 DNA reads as TGTGCCAGCAGTTACGACGGGACAGGGCGAGGCTACACCTTC. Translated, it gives CASSYDGTGRGYTF.